This T cell receptor (beta chain) was recorded in a study of CD8+CD57+ T cells in acquired aplastic anemia. TCR beta VDJ and CDR3 profiles were obtained from a genomic DNA template. TCRdb called the reads again in MiXCR, with one record for every CDR3 protein. The sample has 150,000 or so distinct CDR3 sequences, about 60% seen once. V shed 4 bases and J shed 1 base, with 9 bases lying between them. Germline assignment: CDR1 SQVTM and CDR2 ANQGSEA. The CDR3 sequence is 13 residues long. This chain uses TRBV29-1 with TRBJ2-3; unclear D gene. The TCR was taken from a human donor in good health. The source material was sorted CD4+, CD8+, or CD8+CD57+ T cells (not recorded which) from PBMCs. CDR3 sequence reads: CSVGDFRTDTQYF. The CDR3 nucleotides are TGCAGCGTTGGAGACTTTCGCACAGATACGCAGTATTTT.